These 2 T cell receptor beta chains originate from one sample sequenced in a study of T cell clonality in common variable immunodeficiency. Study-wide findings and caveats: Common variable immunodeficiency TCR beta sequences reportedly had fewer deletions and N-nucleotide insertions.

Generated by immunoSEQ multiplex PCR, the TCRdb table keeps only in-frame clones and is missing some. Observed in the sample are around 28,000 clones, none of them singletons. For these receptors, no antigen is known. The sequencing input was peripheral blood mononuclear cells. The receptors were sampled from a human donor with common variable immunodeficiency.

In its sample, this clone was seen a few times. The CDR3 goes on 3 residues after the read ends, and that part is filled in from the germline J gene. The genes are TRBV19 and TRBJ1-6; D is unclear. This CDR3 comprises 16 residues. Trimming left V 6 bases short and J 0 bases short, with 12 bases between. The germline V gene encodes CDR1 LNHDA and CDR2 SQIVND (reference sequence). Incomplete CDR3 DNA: TGTGCCAGTAGGCATACAGAGAGCTCCTATAATTCACCC. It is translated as CASRHTESSYNSP. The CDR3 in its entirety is CASRHTESSYNSPLHF.

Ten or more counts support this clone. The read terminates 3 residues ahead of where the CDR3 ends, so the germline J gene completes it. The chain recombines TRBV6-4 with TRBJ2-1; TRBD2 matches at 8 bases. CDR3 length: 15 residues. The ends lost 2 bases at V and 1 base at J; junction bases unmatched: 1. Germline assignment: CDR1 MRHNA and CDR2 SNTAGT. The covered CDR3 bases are TGTGCCAGCAGTGACGGCGGGGGGTCCTACAATGAG. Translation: CASSDGGGSYNE. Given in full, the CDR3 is CASSDGGGSYNEQFF.